These 24 T cell receptor beta chains share one sample of origin, sequenced in a study of T cells after yellow fever vaccination. Each CDR3 protein is one row after TCRdb ran MiXCR on the 5' RACE reads. This table holds 300,000 or so distinct CDR3 sequences, 7% to 10% found once. This specimen consisted of PBMCs, obtained more than 35 days after the first yellow fever vaccination. These receptors were collected from a man aged 18 to 29 who received the YFV17D yellow fever vaccine.

At least ten counts were recorded for this clonotype. CDR3 nucleotide sequence: TGTGCCAGCAGCCAAGTGAGGCGCCGAGACACCGGGGAGCTGTTTTTT. Protein: CASSQVRRRDTGELFF. The chain recombines TRBV3-1 with TRBJ2-2, with no clear D. CDR1 LGHDT and CDR2 YNNKEL come from the germline V gene (reference sequence). V was cut by 1 base and J by 3 bases, with 12 bases left in between. The CDR3 spans 16 residues. The variable domain in full, completed from reference TRBV3-1 and TRBJ2-2, reads DTAVSQTPKYLVTQMGNDKSIKCEQNLGHDTMYWYKQDSKKFLKIMFSYNNKELIINETVPNRFSPKSPDKAHLNLHINSLELGDSAVYFCASSQVRRRDTGELFFGEGSRLTVL.

This clonotype was counted between two and nine times. The chain recombines TRBV24-1 with TRBJ1-2, with 12 nucleotides matching TRBD1. The CDR3 is 18 residues long. Germline CDR1 is KGHDR and CDR2 is SFDVKD. V was clipped by 2 bases and J by 1 base; unmatched bases: 7. CDR3 loop: CATSDSRDRGRFNYGYTF. The CDR3 DNA reads TGTGCCACCAGTGATTCCCGGGACAGGGGGCGATTTAACTATGGCTACACCTTC.

This clonotype was counted a few times. The V gene is TRBV5-6, the J gene TRBJ1-1, with 7 bases aligning to TRBD1. Germline assignment: CDR1 SGHDT and CDR2 YYEEEE. V lost 3 bases, J lost 0 bases, and 8 bases stayed unmatched. There are 16 residues in the CDR3. The CDR3 DNA sequence: TGTGCCAGCAGCTCCGACAGGGTTGATTTGAACACTGAAGCTTTCTTT. This codes for CASSSDRVDLNTEAFF.

The sample holds a few counts of this clonotype. The V and J genes are TRBV15 and TRBJ2-1, with a tentative D call TRBD2 (5 bases). Trimming shortened V by 5 bases and J by 3 bases, and 8 bases separated the two germline ends. The CDR3 sequence is 13 residues long. From germline, CDR1 is LNHNV and CDR2 YYDKDF (reference sequence). CDR3 protein: CATSGRDYNEQFF. In nucleotides, the CDR3 is TGTGCCACCAGCGGCCGGGACTACAATGAGCAGTTCTTC.

This clonotype turned up a few times. V and J are TRBV30 and TRBJ2-3; D not certain. The CDR3 totals 13 residues. V lost 0 bases and J lost 6, with 10 bases in between. CDR1 and CDR2 from the germline V gene are GTSNPN and SVGIG (reference sequence). The CDR3 is CAWSVVGPDTQYF. CDR3 DNA: TGTGCCTGGAGTGTCGTCGGGCCGGATACGCAGTATTTT.

There are a few counts of this clonotype. The rearrangement uses TRBV14 and TRBJ2-3, with D perhaps TRBD2 (6 bases). The CDR3 totals 18 residues. Germline values: CDR1 SGHDN, CDR2 FVKESK. The V and J ends lost 0 bases and 2 bases respectively, with 18 bases between them. CDR3 nucleotides: TGTGCCAGCAGCCAAGATAGCGAACGCGGGACCACCACAGATACGCAGTATTTT. Residues: CASSQDSERGTTTDTQYF.

CDR3 amino acids: CSARDSGQTGNYGYTF. CDR3 nucleotide sequence: TGCAGTGCTAGAGATTCGGGACAGACGGGGAACTATGGCTACACCTTC. The chain links TRBV20-1 to TRBJ1-2, with 7 bases that match TRBD1. Germline V CDR1 and CDR2: DFQATT, SNEGSKA (reference sequence). J was trimmed by 2 bases and V by 0 bases; bases with no gene match: 9. There are 16 residues in the CDR3.

This clonotype has a count of ten or more. This chain connects TRBV4-3 to TRBJ2-7, with D unclear. Germline values: CDR1 LGHNA, CDR2 YSLEER. There are 15 residues in the CDR3. Trimming shortened V by 4 bases and J by 0 bases, and 13 bases separated the two germline ends. CDR3 nucleotides: TGCGCCAGCAGCCTTATGTCTGTGGGCTCCTACGAGCAGTACTTC. Translating gives CASSLMSVGSYEQYF.

The rearrangement joins TRBV29-1 to TRBJ1-2; D gene uncertain. Germline assignment: CDR1 SQVTM and CDR2 ANQGSEA. V was cut by 2 bases and J by 6 bases, with 28 bases left in between. The CDR3 is 18 residues long. The CDR3 DNA sequence: TGCAGCGTTGAATTCCCCGCAACAGCCGCGGCATCTTCTGATGGCTACACCTTC. Translated: CSVEFPATAAASSDGYTF.

On this clonotype: One junction end disagrees with the germline gene, perhaps due to a read error. The chain has TRBV20-1 and TRBJ2-7; D uncertain. The CDR3 is 15 residues long. Germline-derived CDR1 and CDR2 are DFQATT and SNEGSKA (reference sequence). CDR3 DNA: TGCAGTGCTACCCTCGGAAGCTATCCTTCCTATGAGCAGTACTTC. Translating it yields CSATLGSYPSYEQYF.

The CDR3 loop reads CASSSKPDSGELFF. DNA of the CDR3: TGTGCCAGCAGCTCTAAACCAGACTCCGGGGAGCTGTTTTTT. The chain is built from TRBV7-9 and TRBJ2-2; no firm D call. CDR1 is SEHNR and CDR2 is FQNEAQ in the germline V gene (reference sequence). The CDR3 contains 14 residues. Trimming left V 4 bases short and J 6 bases short, with 12 bases between.

This clonotype has only a few counts. V gene TRBV12-3 or TRBV12-4 combines with J gene TRBJ1-3; D might be TRBD1 (5 bases). V lost 5 bases to trimming and J lost 2 bases, with 10 bases between them. CDR3 length: 14 amino acids. The CDR3 loop reads CASSPQGPGNTIYF. In nucleotides, the CDR3 is TGTGCCAGCAGTCCCCAGGGTCCTGGAAACACCATATATTTT.

This clonotype was found a few times. J is TRBJ1-5 and V is TRBV12-3 or TRBV12-4; no firm D call. Trimming took 1 base from V and 2 from J, leaving 6 bases between them. The CDR3 length is 14 residues. The CDR3 DNA sequence: TGTGCCAGCAGTTTAGGGGTCCGCAATCAGCCCCAGCATTTT. Encoded protein: CASSLGVRNQPQHF.

The V and J genes are TRBV27 and TRBJ2-3; D unclear. Germline values: CDR1 MNHEY, CDR2 SMNVEV (reference sequence). CDR3 size: 14 residues. With 3 bases removed from V and 4 bases from J, the gap between germline ends came to 11 bases. CDR3 coding DNA: TGTGCCAGCAGTTTGTCCAGCGTGCCAGATACGCAGTATTTT. Its translation is CASSLSSVPDTQYF.

In this sample, this clonotype turned up a few times. V usage is TRBV7-2 and J usage is TRBJ1-5; a possible D gene is TRBD1 (6 bases). Germline-derived CDR1 and CDR2 are SGHTA and FQGNSA. The CDR3 consists of 18 residues. V was clipped by 0 bases and J by 3 bases, with 18 bases between them. In DNA form, the CDR3 reads TGTGCCAGCAGCTTAGCCGGTCCCGTGGACAGCGTCAATCAGCCCCAGCATTTT. This codes for CASSLAGPVDSVNQPQHF.

At least ten counts were recorded for this clonotype. The rearrangement uses TRBV12-3 or TRBV12-4 and TRBJ2-2; 9 nucleotides match TRBD1. The CDR3 consists of 16 residues. J was trimmed by 5 bases and V by 6 bases; bases with no gene match: 10. The CDR3 region is CASSRQLGQGTGELFF. CDR3 coding DNA: TGTGCCAGCAGCAGACAATTAGGACAGGGGACCGGGGAGCTGTTTTTT.

The rearrangement links TRBV3-1 to TRBJ2-3; 9 nucleotides align to TRBD2. Germline CDR1 and CDR2: LGHDT and YNNKEL (reference sequence). CDR3 length: 19 amino acids. V lost 3 bases and J lost 4; bases outside the gene matches: 17. CDR3 bases: TGTGCCAGCAGCCACACCCTTGGGCGGGGGGGCCGAGATTCAGATACGCAGTATTTT. It is translated as CASSHTLGRGGRDSDTQYF.

This clonotype was counted only a few times. The rearrangement joins TRBV5-1 to TRBJ2-7; 9 bases are shared with TRBD1. The CDR3 loop spans 15 amino acids. Germline V gives CDR1 SGHRS, CDR2 YFSETQ. J gave up 3 bases and V 4 bases, and 8 bases lay outside the gene matches. The CDR3 reads CASSRGTGKYYEQYV. Written as DNA, the CDR3 is TGCGCCAGCAGCCGCGGGACAGGGAAGTACTACGAGCAGTACGTC.

This clonotype was counted between two and nine times. This chain uses TRBV20-1 with TRBJ1-1; D is unresolved. V was clipped by 4 bases and J by 1 base, with 7 bases between them. CDR1 is DFQATT, CDR2 SNEGSKA, per germline (reference sequence). The CDR3 spans 12 residues. CDR3 region: CSAKSANTEAFF. CDR3 bases: TGCAGTGCTAAGTCTGCGAACACTGAAGCTTTCTTT.

The gene calls are TRBV5-1 and TRBJ1-1; perhaps TRBD1 as D (6 bases). The length of the CDR3 is 16 residues. The V gene's germline CDR1 is SGHRS and CDR2 YFSETQ. V shed 4 bases and J shed 6 bases, with 22 bases lying between them. The CDR3, as DNA: TGCGCCAGCAGCGCTACCCCGGGACAACGTCCCCCTGAAGCTTTCTTT. This codes for CASSATPGQRPPEAFF.

This clonotype showed up just a few times. The CDR3 loop is CASSFRQGNQPQHF. Here the CDR3 DNA reads TGTGCCAGCAGCTTCCGACAGGGCAATCAGCCCCAGCATTTT. The chain has TRBV7-2 and TRBJ1-5, with D maybe TRBD1 (6 bases). V was clipped by 3 bases and J by 2 bases, with 8 bases between them. The CDR3 has 14 residues. CDR1 and CDR2 from the germline V gene are SGHTA and FQGNSA.

The chain combines TRBV29-1 with TRBJ2-1; D perhaps matches TRBD1 (6 bases). Trimming stripped 3 bases from V and 7 bases from J, with 16 bases between. Per the germline V gene, CDR1 is SQVTM and CDR2 is ANQGSEA. The CDR3 runs to 14 residues. CDR3 nucleotides: TGCAGCGTTGAGTCCCGGACAGAGGATAATGAGCAGTTCTTC. This gives the protein CSVESRTEDNEQFF.

V and J are TRBV7-6 and TRBJ2-3, with D perhaps matching TRBD1 (6 bases). Germline V gene data show CDR1 as SGHVS and CDR2 as FNYEAQ. This CDR3 comprises 17 residues. V lost 2 bases and J lost 0, with 15 bases in between. CDR3 coding DNA: TGTGCCAGCAGCTTAACTTGGGGGCCTTCTAGCACAGATACGCAGTATTTT. This codes for CASSLTWGPSSTDTQYF.

In its sample, this clonotype was seen many times. The J gene is TRBJ2-3, the V gene TRBV12-3 or TRBV12-4, with D hard to call. Trimming removed 3 bases from V and 2 bases from J, with 15 bases in between. The CDR3 is made up of 16 amino acids. CDR3 nucleotides: TGTGCCAGCAGTTTGAGTCGCTTGTGGCACACAGATACGCAGTATTTT. Its protein product is CASSLSRLWHTDTQYF.